These 6 T cell receptor beta chains were sequenced from one sample in a study of post-analysis software for immune sequencing data. General observations from the study: The study found TRBV5-6, TRBV5-1 and TRBV20-1 among five TRBV segments more frequent in patients than controls.

Their antigens remain unidentified. Every TCR beta cDNA library bore unique molecular identifiers. TCRdb re-derived calls from the PCR reads in MiXCR, one entry per CDR3 protein. The sample lists some 690,000 distinct CDR3 sequences; 25% to 30% were seen once. The sequenced sample consisted of blood. All receptors come from a girl aged 10 to 17 with multiple sclerosis.

The chain couples TRBV5-1 to TRBJ2-7; 9 positions match TRBD1. CDR3 length: 18 residues. The germline gives CDR1 SGHRS, CDR2 YFSETQ. J lost 7 bases, V lost 2 bases, and 19 bases had no gene match. CDR3: CASSFPRSGTGFPNEQYF. The CDR3 coding sequence is TGCGCCAGCAGCTTCCCAAGATCCGGGACAGGGTTCCCCAATGAGCAGTACTTC.

This clonotype was observed a handful of times. V is TRBV20-1 and J is TRBJ2-7; the D call may be TRBD1 or TRBD2 (6 bases each). The CDR3 has 14 residues. The germline V gene encodes CDR1 DFQATT and CDR2 SNEGSKA (reference sequence). The V end was cut by 6 bases, the J end by 3 bases, with 18 bases between. The CDR3 is CSASEGGPDYEQYF. The CDR3 DNA follows: TGCAGTGCGTCCGAGGGGGGACCCGACTACGAGCAGTACTTC.

This chain links TRBV27 with TRBJ2-1; D unresolved. The ends were cut back, 3 bases at V and 0 bases at J, with 6 bases in the middle. The CDR3 consists of 14 residues. Germline V gives CDR1 MNHEY, CDR2 SMNVEV (reference sequence). This CDR3 reads CASSLLVSYNEQFF. Here the CDR3 DNA reads TGTGCCAGCAGTTTGTTGGTCTCCTACAATGAGCAGTTCTTC.

This clonotype appeared a few times. The chain carries TRBV5-6 and TRBJ2-1; no clear D. The germline V and J ends were trimmed by 4 bases and 4 bases, with 12 bases remaining between them. The CDR3 has 14 amino acids. CDR1 and CDR2 (germline): SGHDT, YYEEEE. Here the CDR3 DNA reads TGTGCCAGCAGCCAAGACATCTTGTACAATGAGCAGTTCTTC. The encoded protein is CASSQDILYNEQFF.

The J gene is TRBJ2-2, the V gene TRBV29-1, with D possibly TRBD2 on 6 matching bases. Per the germline V gene, CDR1 is SQVTM and CDR2 is ANQGSEA. Trimming took 6 bases from V and 1 from J, leaving 12 bases between them. There are 14 residues in the CDR3. The CDR3 DNA reads as TGCAGCGTCCACCGGGACTTGAACACCGGGGAGCTGTTTTTT. As protein: CSVHRDLNTGELFF.

The V and J genes are TRBV6-5 and TRBJ2-7; 7 bases line up with TRBD1. The V segment lost 6 bases and the J segment 6 bases; nucleotides outside the gene matches: 11. The CDR3 totals 14 residues. Per the germline V gene, CDR1 is MNHEY and CDR2 is SVGAGI. The CDR3 is CASSPVRGLREQYF. As DNA, the CDR3 is TGTGCCAGCAGCCCCGTGAGGGGGCTGCGCGAGCAGTACTTC.